Listed here are 8 T cell receptor beta chains from one sample, sequenced in a study of blood T cell repertoires in COVID-19. Profiling relied on immunoSEQ multiplex PCR, and the TCRdb table lists in-frame clones only, not all of them. Altogether more than 95,000 clones are present, about 86% being singletons, with the ten largest covering 4.1%. Sequenced sample: peripheral blood. The receptors derive from a man between 60 and 75 years old with acute or convalescent COVID-19.

This chain uses TRBV2 with TRBJ2-3; the match to TRBD2 covers 14 bases. CDR1 SNHLY and CDR2 FYNNEI come from the germline V gene. This CDR3 spans 16 amino acids. J was trimmed by 5 bases and V by 8 bases; bases with no gene match: 9. CDR3 in DNA: TGTGCCAGCGCGACTAGCGGGGGGGTCCCGGGAGATACGCAGTATTTT. Amino acids: CASATSGGVPGDTQYF.

The rearrangement links TRBV24-1 to TRBJ2-1; 8 bases are a match to TRBD1. The CDR3 is made up of 15 amino acids. V lost 1 base, J lost 10 bases, and 8 bases stayed unmatched. The germline CDR1 and CDR2 sequences are KGHDR and SFDVKD. CDR3 nucleotides: TGTGCCACCAGTGATTTTAGCCAGGGGGCGTCGGAGCAGTTCTTC. Translating it yields CATSDFSQGASEQFF.

This chain links TRBV7-9 with TRBJ2-1; TRBD2 matches 7 bases. The CDR3 totals 15 residues. V shed 3 bases, J shed 2 bases, and the junction held 4 bases outside the gene matches. Germline V gene lookup returns CDR1 SEHNR and CDR2 FQNEAQ (reference sequence). CDR3 sequence reads: CASSLGRGTYNEQFF. As DNA, the CDR3 is TGTGCCAGCAGCTTGGGGCGGGGGACCTACAATGAGCAGTTCTTC.

V usage is TRBV7-9 and J usage is TRBJ2-2; tentatively, D is TRBD2 (6 bases). In germline, CDR1 is SEHNR, CDR2 FQNEAQ (reference sequence). CDR3 length: 14 residues. V was trimmed by 11 bases and J by 2 bases, leaving 15 bases between them. The CDR3 loop reads CAGGAKTNTGELFF. The CDR3 DNA reads as TGTGCCGGAGGGGCCAAGACAAACACCGGGGAGCTGTTTTTT.

The chain recombines TRBV30 with TRBJ1-4; 9 bases align to TRBD1. Germline CDR1 is GTSNPN and CDR2 is SVGIG (reference sequence). CDR3 length: 16 amino acids. Germline trimming cut 4 bases from V and 8 bases from J; bases unmatched to any gene: 14. The CDR3 loop reads CAWTEPGTGKNEKLFF. DNA for the CDR3: TGTGCCTGGACCGAACCTGGGACAGGGAAAAACGAAAAACTGTTTTTT.

The chain joins TRBV18 to TRBJ2-1, with D unclear. V was cut by 3 bases and J by 8 bases, with 17 bases left in between. Germline V gives CDR1 KGHSH, CDR2 LQKENI. This CDR3 comprises 15 residues. CDR3 sequence: CASSPSVTLGDEQFF. CDR3 nucleotides: TGTGCCAGCTCACCCTCCGTGACCCTAGGCGATGAGCAGTTCTTC.

The chain couples TRBV29-1 to TRBJ2-2; 7 nucleotides align to TRBD1. This CDR3 comprises 13 residues. V trimming: 5 bases; J trimming: 6 bases; junction bases outside the gene matches: 6. Germline CDR1 reads SQVTM; CDR2 reads ANQGSEA. CDR3 nucleotides: TGCAGCGTTAGGGGGCGTTTTTCCGGGGAGCTGTTTTTT. As protein: CSVRGRFSGELFF.

This rearrangement joins TRBV7-8 to TRBJ2-1, with 10 positions matching TRBD2. The germline gives CDR1 SGHVS, CDR2 FQNEAQ. This CDR3 is built from 17 residues. With 5 bases clipped from V and 0 bases from J, the junction kept 7 bases outside the gene matches. The DNA of the CDR3 is TGTGCCAGCAGCCCCCGGACTAGCGGCCTCTCCTACAATGAGCAGTTCTTC. Translated: CASSPRTSGLSYNEQFF.